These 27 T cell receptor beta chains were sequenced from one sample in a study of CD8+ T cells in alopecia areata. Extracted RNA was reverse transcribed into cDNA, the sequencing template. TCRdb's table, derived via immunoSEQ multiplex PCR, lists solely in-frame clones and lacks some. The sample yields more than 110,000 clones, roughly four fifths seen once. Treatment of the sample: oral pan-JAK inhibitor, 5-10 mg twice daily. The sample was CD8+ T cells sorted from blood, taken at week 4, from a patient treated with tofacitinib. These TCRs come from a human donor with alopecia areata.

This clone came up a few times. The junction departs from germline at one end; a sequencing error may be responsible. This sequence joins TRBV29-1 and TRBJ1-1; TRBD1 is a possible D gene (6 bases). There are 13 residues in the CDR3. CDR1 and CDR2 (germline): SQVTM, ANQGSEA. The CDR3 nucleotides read TGCAGCGCTGAAGGGGGGGAAAACACTGAAGCTTTCTTT. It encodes CSAEGGENTEAFF.

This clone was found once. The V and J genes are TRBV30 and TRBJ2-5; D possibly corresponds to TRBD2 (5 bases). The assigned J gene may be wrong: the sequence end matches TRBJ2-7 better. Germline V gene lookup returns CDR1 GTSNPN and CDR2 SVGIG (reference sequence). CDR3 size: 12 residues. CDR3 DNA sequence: TGTGCCTGGAGTCCGAGCGGCTACGAGCAGTACTTC. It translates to CAWSPSGYEQYF.

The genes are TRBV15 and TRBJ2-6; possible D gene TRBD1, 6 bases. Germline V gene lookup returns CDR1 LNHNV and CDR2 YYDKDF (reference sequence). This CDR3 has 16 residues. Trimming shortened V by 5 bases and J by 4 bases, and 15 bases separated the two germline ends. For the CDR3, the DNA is TGTGCCACCAGCCCTAGCAGGGGATACGGGGCCAACGTCCTGACTTTC. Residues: CATSPSRGYGANVLTF.

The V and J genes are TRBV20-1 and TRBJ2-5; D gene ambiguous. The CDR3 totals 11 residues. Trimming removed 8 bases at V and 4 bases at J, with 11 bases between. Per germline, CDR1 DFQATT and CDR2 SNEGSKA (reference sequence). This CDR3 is CSQTWGETQYF. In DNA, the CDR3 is TGCAGTCAAACATGGGGAGAGACCCAGTACTTC.

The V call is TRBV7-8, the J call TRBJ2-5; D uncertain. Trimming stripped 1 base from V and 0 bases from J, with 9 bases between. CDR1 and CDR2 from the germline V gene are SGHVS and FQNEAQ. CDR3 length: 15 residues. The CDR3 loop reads CASSLGRIDQETQYF. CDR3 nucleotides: TGTGCCAGCAGCTTAGGCAGGATAGACCAAGAGACCCAGTACTTC.

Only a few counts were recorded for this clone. CDR3 in DNA: TGTGCCAGCAGTTACTTCCGGACAGCGAACACCGGGGAGCTGTTTTTT. It encodes CASSYFRTANTGELFF. The chain has TRBV6-6 and TRBJ2-2, with a weak D call TRBD1 (6 bases). In germline, CDR1 is MNHNY, CDR2 SVGAGI (reference sequence). Trimming took 1 base from V and 0 from J, leaving 9 bases between them. The CDR3 totals 16 residues.

CDR3 in DNA: TGCGCCAGCAGCCAAGATAGGGCGGGGGCGTACCAAGAGACCCAGTACTTC. Its translation: CASSQDRAGAYQETQYF. The chain carries TRBV4-3 and TRBJ2-5; weak D call: TRBD2 (7 bases). Per germline, CDR1 LGHNA and CDR2 YSLEER. The CDR3 extends over 17 amino acids. Trimming cost V 0 bases and J 0 bases, with 14 bases left between them.

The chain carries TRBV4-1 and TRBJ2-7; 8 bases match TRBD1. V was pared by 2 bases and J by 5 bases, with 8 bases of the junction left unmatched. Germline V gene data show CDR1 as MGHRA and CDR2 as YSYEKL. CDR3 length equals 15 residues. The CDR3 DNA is TGCGCCAGCAGCCAACAGGGGGCTGGCCTCCACGAGCAGTACTTC. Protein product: CASSQQGAGLHEQYF.

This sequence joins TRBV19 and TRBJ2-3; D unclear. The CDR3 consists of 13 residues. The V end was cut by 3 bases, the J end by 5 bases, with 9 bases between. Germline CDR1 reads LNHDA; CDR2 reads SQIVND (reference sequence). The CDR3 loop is CASSIIGIDTQYF. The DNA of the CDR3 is TGTGCCAGTAGTATTATTGGAATAGATACGCAGTATTTT. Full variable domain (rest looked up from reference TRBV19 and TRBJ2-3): DGGITQSPKYLFRKEGQNVTLSCEQNLNHDAMYWYRQDPGQGLRLIYYSQIVNDFQKGDIAEGYSVSREKKESFPLTVTSAQKNPTAFYLCASSIIGIDTQYFGPGTRLTVL.

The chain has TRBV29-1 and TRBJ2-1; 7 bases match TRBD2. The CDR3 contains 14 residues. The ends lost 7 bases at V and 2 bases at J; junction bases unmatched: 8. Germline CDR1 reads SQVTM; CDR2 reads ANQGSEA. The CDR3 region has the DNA TGCAGCGCCCCGGGGGGTACGGCCTACAATGAGCAGTTCTTC. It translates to CSAPGGTAYNEQFF.

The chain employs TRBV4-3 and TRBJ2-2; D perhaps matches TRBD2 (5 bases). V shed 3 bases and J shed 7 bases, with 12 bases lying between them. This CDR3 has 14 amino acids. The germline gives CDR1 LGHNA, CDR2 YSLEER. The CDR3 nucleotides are TGCGCCAGCAGCCACGGACTCAGGCGCGGGGAGCTGTTTTTT. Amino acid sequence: CASSHGLRRGELFF.

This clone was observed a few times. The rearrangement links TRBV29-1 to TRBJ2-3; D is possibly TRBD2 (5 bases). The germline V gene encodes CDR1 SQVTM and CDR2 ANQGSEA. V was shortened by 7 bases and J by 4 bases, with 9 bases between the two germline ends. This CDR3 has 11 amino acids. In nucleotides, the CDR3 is TGCAGCGCGGACGGGGCAGATACGCAGTATTTT. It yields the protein CSADGADTQYF.

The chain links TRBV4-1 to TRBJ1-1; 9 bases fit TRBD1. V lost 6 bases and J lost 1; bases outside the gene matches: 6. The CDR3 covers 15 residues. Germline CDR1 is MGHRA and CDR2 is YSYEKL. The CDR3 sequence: CASRFKGQGNTEAFF. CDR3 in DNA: TGCGCCAGCAGGTTCAAGGGACAGGGGAACACTGAAGCTTTCTTT.

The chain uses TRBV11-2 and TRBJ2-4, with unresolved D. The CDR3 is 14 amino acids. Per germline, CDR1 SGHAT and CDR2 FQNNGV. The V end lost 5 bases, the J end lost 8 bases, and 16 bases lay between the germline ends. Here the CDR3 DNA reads TGTGCCAGCAGCCCTTTACCCCTTGAGGACATTCAGTACTTC. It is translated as CASSPLPLEDIQYF.

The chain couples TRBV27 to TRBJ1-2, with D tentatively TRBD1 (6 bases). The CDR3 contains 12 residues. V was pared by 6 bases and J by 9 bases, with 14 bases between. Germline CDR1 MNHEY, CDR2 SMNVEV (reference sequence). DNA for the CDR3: TGTGCCAGCAGGAACAGGGACGGCAGCTACACCTTC. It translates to CASRNRDGSYTF.

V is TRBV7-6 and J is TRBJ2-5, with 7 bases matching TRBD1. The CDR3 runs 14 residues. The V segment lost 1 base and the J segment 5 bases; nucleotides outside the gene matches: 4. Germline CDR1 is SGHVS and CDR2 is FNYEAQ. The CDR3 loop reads CASSLGPTGETQYF. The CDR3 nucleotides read TGTGCCAGCAGCTTAGGTCCGACAGGGGAGACCCAGTACTTC.

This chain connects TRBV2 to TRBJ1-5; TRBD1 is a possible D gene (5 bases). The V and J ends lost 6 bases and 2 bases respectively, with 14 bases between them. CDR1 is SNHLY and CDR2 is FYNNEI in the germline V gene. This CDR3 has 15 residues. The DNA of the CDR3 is TGTGCCAGCAGGAGAGGGGATAAGGGCAATCAGCCCCAGCATTTT. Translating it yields CASRRGDKGNQPQHF.

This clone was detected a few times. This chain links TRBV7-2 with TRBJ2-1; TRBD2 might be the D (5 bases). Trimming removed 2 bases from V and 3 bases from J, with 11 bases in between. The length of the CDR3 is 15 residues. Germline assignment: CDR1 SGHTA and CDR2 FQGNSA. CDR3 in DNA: TGTGCCAGCAGCTTATGGCTAGACTACTACAATGAGCAGTTCTTC. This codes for CASSLWLDYYNEQFF. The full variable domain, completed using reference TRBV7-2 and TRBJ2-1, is GAGVSQSPSNKVTEKGKDVELRCDPISGHTALYWYRQSLGQGLEFLIYFQGNSAPDKSGLPSDRFSAERTGGSVSTLTIQRTQQEDSAVYLCASSLWLDYYNEQFFGPGTRLTVL.

CDR3 region: CASSPDRGGYEQYF. CDR3 nucleotide sequence: TGTGCCAGCAGCCCGGACAGGGGAGGCTACGAGCAGTACTTC. The J gene is TRBJ2-7, the V gene TRBV5-6, with TRBD1 matching 9 bases. CDR1 is SGHDT and CDR2 is YYEEEE in the germline V gene. Germline trimming cut 4 bases from V and 3 bases from J; bases unmatched to any gene: 5. The CDR3 length is 14 residues.

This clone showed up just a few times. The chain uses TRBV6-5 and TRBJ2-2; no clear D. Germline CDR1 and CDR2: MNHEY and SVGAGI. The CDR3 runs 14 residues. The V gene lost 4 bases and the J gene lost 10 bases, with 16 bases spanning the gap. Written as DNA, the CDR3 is TGTGCCAGCAGTTCTACAGTGCTAAAGGTGGAGCTGTTTTTT. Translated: CASSSTVLKVELFF.

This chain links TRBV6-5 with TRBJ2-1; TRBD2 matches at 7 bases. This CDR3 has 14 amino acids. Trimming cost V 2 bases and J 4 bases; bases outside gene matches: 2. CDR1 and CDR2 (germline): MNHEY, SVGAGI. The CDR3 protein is CASSYVGGYNEQFF. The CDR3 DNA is TGTGCCAGCAGTTACGTCGGGGGGTACAATGAGCAGTTCTTC.

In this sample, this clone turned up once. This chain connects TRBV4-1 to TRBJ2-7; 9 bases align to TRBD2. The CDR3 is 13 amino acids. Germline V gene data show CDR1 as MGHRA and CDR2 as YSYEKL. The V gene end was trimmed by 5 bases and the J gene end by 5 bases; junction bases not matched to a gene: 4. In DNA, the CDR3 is TGCGCCAGCAGCAAGACTAGCGGAAACGAGCAGTACTTC. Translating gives CASSKTSGNEQYF.

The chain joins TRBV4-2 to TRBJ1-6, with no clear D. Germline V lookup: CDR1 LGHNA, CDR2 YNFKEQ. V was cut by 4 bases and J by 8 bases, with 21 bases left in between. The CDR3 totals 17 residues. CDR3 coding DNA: TGTGCCAGCAGCCCTTCCCGTTCGGAATCCGTCTATTCACCCCTCCACTTT. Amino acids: CASSPSRSESVYSPLHF.

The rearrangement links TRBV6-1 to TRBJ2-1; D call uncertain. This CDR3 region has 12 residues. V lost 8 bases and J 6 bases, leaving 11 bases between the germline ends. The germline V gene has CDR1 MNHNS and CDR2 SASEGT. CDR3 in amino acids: CASGKSANEQFF. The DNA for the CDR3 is TGTGCCAGCGGGAAGAGCGCCAATGAGCAGTTCTTC.

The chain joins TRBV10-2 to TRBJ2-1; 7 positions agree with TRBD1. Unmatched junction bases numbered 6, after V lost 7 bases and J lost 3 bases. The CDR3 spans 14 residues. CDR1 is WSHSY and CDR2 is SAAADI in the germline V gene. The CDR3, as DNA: TGCGCCAGCAAATTGACAGGGCACTACAATGAGCAGTTCTTC. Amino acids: CASKLTGHYNEQFF.

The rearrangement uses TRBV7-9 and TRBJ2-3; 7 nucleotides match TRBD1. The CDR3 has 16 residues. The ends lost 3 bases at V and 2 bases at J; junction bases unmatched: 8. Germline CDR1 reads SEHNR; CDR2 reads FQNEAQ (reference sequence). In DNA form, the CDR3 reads TGTGCCAGCAGCTTCGGGACAGCCCTTTCCACAGATACGCAGTATTTT. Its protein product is CASSFGTALSTDTQYF.

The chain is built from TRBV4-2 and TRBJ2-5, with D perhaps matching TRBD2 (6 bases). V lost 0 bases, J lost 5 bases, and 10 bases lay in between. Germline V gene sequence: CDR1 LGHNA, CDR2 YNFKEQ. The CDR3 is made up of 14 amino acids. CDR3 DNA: TGTGCCAGCAGCCAAGAAGTGGCGGGGGAGACCCAGTACTTC. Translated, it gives CASSQEVAGETQYF.